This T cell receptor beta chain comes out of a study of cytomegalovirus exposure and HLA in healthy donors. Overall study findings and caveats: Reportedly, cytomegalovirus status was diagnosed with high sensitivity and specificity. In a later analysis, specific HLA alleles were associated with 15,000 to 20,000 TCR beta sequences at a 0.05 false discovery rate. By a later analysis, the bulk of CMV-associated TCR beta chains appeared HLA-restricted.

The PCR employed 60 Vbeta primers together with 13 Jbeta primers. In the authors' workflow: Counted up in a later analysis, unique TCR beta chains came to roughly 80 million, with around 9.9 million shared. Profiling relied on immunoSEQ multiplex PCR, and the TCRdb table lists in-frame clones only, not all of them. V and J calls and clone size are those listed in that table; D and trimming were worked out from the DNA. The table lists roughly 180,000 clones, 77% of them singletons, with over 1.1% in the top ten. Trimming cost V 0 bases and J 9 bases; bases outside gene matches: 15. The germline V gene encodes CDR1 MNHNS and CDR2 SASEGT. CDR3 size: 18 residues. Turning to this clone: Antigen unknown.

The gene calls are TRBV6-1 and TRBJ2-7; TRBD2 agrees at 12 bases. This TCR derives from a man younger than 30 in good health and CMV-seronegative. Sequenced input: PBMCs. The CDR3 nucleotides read TGTGCCAGCAGTGAAGCTCCATCGTCTAGCGGGAGGGGCTGGGGGCAGTACTTC. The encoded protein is CASSEAPSSSGRGWGQYF.